The text below deals with one T cell receptor (beta chain). Its matching antigen is unknown. These data are taken from a study of long-term antiretroviral therapy in people with HIV. Germline V gene lookup returns CDR1 SGHRS and CDR2 YFSETQ. This CDR3 has 16 amino acids. Trimming shortened V by 4 bases and J by 7 bases, and 23 bases separated the two germline ends. The run of the v3.0 immunoSEQ assay was at survey level. Some clones are missing from TCRdb's copy, which holds only in-frame ones; the method was immunoSEQ multiplex PCR. Here the sample spans tens of thousands of clones, 87% being singletons. Every participant with HIV received treatment in the United States. General observations from the study: In samples taken after ART, diversity increased but remained below transplant donor control levels. HIV repertoire CDR3 lengths ranged less widely than those of controls.

The sequencing here drew on unsorted PBMCs, taken 1.1 years after starting antiretroviral therapy. The origin of this receptor is a man between 18 and 35 years old with HIV. The chain links TRBV5-1 to TRBJ1-2; tentatively, D is TRBD1 (5 bases). CDR3: CASSIKSGTGLSGYTF. CDR3 DNA sequence: TGCGCCAGCAGCATAAAGAGCGGAACAGGTTTGAGTGGCTACACCTTC.